This entry describes one T cell receptor beta chain. Its matching antigen is unknown. Healthy Caucasians from Russia aged roughly 6 to 90 served as donors. Each sample had at least 6 million PBMCs isolated. A sample-barcoded 5' primer and a J-beta primer mix were used in a second PCR of about 6 to 11 cycles. A template-switch adaptor that had 12 random nucleotides put a tag on each cDNA molecule. TCRdb re-derived calls from the 5' RACE reads in MiXCR, one entry per CDR3 protein. The table has approximately 810,000 distinct CDR3 sequences, under 40% seen once; the top ten hold approximately 12%. This sample was taken from a study of blood T cells in healthy people across ages. Overall study results and limits: Calculation of diversity from one million T cells yielded estimates considered to be underestimates.

CDR3 size: 12 residues. V shed 2 bases and J shed 7 bases, with 5 bases lying between them. In germline, CDR1 is MNHEY, CDR2 SVGAGI. The source is a man between 18 and 35 years old in good health. The chain joins TRBV6-5 to TRBJ2-2; D ambiguous. The sequenced sample consisted of blood. The CDR3 region has the DNA TGTGCCAGCAGTTACCTCAACGGGGAGCTGTTTTTT. This codes for CASSYLNGELFF.